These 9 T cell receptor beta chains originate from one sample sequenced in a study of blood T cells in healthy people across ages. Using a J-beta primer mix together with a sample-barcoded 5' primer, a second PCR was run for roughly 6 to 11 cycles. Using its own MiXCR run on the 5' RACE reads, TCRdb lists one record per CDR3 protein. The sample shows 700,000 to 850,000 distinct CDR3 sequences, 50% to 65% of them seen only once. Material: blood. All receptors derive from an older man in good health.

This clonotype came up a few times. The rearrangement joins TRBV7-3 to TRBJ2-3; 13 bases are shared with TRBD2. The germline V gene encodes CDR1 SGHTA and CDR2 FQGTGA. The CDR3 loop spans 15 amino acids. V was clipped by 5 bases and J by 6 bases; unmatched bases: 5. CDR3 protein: CASSATGLAGDTQYF. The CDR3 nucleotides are TGTGCCAGCAGCGCAACGGGACTAGCGGGGGATACGCAGTATTTT.

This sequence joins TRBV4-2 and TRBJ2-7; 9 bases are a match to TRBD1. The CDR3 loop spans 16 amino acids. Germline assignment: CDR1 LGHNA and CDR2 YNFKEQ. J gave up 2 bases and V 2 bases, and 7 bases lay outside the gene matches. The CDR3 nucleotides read TGTGCCAGCAGCCAAACCTACCGGGACAGGGCCTACGAGCAGTACTTC. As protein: CASSQTYRDRAYEQYF.

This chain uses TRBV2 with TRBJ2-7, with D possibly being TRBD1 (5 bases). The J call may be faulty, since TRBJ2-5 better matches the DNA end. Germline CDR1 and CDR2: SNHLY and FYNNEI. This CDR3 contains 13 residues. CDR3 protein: CASTPGIVGTQYF. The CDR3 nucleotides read TGTGCCAGCACCCCAGGGATTGTCGGGACCCAGTACTTC.

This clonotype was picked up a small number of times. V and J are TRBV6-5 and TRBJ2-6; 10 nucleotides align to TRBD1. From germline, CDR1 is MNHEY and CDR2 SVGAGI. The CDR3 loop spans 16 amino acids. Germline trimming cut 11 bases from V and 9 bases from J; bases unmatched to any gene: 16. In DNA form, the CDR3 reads TGTGCCGGGGGATCGACAGGGGGCTTGAGAGGCAACGTCCTGACTTTC. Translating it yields CAGGSTGGLRGNVLTF.

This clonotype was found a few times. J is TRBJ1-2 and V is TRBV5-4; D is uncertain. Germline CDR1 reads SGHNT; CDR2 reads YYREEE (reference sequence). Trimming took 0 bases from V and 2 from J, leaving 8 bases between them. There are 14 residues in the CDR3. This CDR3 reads CASSLEVSNYGYTF. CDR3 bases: TGTGCCAGCAGCTTGGAAGTCAGCAACTATGGCTACACCTTC.

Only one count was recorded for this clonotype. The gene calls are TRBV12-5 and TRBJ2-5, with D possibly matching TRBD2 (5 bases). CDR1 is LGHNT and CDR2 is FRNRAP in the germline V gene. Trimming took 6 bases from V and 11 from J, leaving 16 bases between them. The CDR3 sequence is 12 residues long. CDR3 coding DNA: TGTGCTAGTGGCTTAGGACTTAATGAGCAGTACTTC. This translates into CASGLGLNEQYF.

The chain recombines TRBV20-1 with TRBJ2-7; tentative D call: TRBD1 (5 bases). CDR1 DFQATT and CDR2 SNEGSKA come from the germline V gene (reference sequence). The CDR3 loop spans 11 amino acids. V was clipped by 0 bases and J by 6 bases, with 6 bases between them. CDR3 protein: CSARDQGEQYF. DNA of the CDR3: TGCAGTGCTAGAGACCAGGGCGAGCAGTACTTC.

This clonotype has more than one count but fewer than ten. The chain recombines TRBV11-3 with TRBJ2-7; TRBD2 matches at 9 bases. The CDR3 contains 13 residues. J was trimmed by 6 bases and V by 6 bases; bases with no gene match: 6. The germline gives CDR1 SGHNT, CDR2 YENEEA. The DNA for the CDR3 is TGTGCCAGCAGTAGCGGGGGAGAACGCGAGCAGTACTTC. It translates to CASSSGGEREQYF.

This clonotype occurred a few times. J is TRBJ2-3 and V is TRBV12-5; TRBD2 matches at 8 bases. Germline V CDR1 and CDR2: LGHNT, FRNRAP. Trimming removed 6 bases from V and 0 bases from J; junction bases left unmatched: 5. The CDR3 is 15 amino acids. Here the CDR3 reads CASGRSGVSTDTQYF. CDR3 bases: TGTGCTAGTGGCCGTAGCGGGGTTAGCACAGATACGCAGTATTTT.